Below, 32 T cell receptor beta chains from the same sample are listed, as sequenced in a study of T cell responses to AZD1222 COVID-19 vaccine. The method was immunoSEQ multiplex PCR; TCRdb's version includes in-frame clones alone and lacks a portion of them. The sample consists of around 150,000 clones, 91% of them appearing once. Sequencing was performed on peripheral blood, taken on day 0 of AZD1222 vaccination. The origin of the receptors is an adult in good health.

V is TRBV5-1 and J is TRBJ1-2, with a possible D match to TRBD1 (5 bases). Deletions cut 0 bases from V and 7 bases from J, with 16 bases between. The CDR3 extends over 15 amino acids. Germline V CDR1 and CDR2: SGHRS, YFSETQ. CDR3 residues: CASSLATTAAGGYTF. For the CDR3, the DNA is TGCGCCAGCAGCTTGGCGACGACAGCCGCCGGTGGCTACACCTTC.

The rearrangement uses TRBV13 and TRBJ1-1, with TRBD1 as a possible D gene (5 bases). CDR1 and CDR2 (germline): PRHDT, FYEKMQ (reference sequence). The CDR3 covers 11 residues. Between the trimmed V and J ends, which lost 6 bases and 4 bases, there was a span of 6 bases. The CDR3 spells CASRGTTEAFF. CDR3 sequence (DNA): TGTGCCAGCAGAGGGACCACTGAAGCTTTCTTT.

This chain uses TRBV28 with TRBJ1-1; unclear D gene. The CDR3 extends over 15 amino acids. Per germline, CDR1 MDHEN and CDR2 SYDVKM. Deletions cut 5 bases from V and 4 bases from J, with 17 bases between. The CDR3 DNA is TGTGCCAGCAGTCCTCCGGCGGGCGCGGGCACTGAAGCTTTCTTT. Translating gives CASSPPAGAGTEAFF.

The chain uses TRBV18 and TRBJ2-1; D not resolved. The CDR3 extends over 14 amino acids. Germline V gives CDR1 KGHSH, CDR2 LQKENI. Trimming took off 3 bases at V and 5 bases at J, with 11 bases between the two ends. CDR3 coding DNA: TGTGCCAGCTCACCCCAGTATGGGGACAATGAGCAGTTCTTC. It codes for CASSPQYGDNEQFF.

The rearrangement uses TRBV6-5 and TRBJ1-1; D unresolved. V shed 2 bases and J shed 0 bases, with 10 bases lying between them. The CDR3 sequence is 15 residues long. The germline gives CDR1 MNHEY, CDR2 SVGAGI. The CDR3 reads CASSYGGSLNTEAFF. CDR3 nucleotides: TGTGCCAGCAGTTACGGCGGCAGCCTGAACACTGAAGCTTTCTTT.

V usage is TRBV5-6 and J usage is TRBJ2-1; D is uncertain. CDR1 SGHDT and CDR2 YYEEEE come from the germline V gene. The V gene lost 2 bases and the J gene lost 0 bases, with 9 bases spanning the gap. The CDR3 runs 15 residues. The CDR3 region has the DNA TGTGCCAGCAGCTTAGGGTATAGCTCCTACAATGAGCAGTTCTTC. Amino acids: CASSLGYSSYNEQFF.

The CDR3 loop is CASSLVGGSHRGTDTQYF. The CDR3 nucleotides are TGCGCCAGCAGCTTGGTAGGTGGGAGTCATAGGGGCACAGATACGCAGTATTTT. The chain is built from TRBV5-1 and TRBJ2-3; D is possibly TRBD2 (5 bases). The V gene lost 0 bases and the J gene lost 1 base, with 18 bases spanning the gap. Germline V gene data show CDR1 as SGHRS and CDR2 as YFSETQ. CDR3 length equals 18 residues.

CDR3 sequence reads: CASVAGKYNEQFF. DNA for the CDR3: TGTGCCAGCGTAGCGGGGAAATACAATGAGCAGTTCTTC. The chain joins TRBV12-3 or TRBV12-4 to TRBJ2-1; 8 bases line up with TRBD2. The J segment lost 4 bases and the V segment lost 8 bases, leaving 4 bases of the junction unmatched. The CDR3 has 13 amino acids.

This clone came up a few times. J is TRBJ2-7 and V is TRBV3-1 (or the pseudogene TRBV3-2), with TRBD1 matching over 9 bases. Germline V lookup: CDR1 LGHDT, CDR2 YNNKEL (reference sequence). The CDR3 length is 13 residues. V lost 4 bases to trimming and J lost 4 bases; unmatched junction nucleotides: 2. The chain's CDR3 is CASSPGTGYEQYF. As DNA, the CDR3 is TGTGCCAGCAGCCCCGGGACAGGGTACGAGCAGTACTTC.

This chain joins TRBV12-3 or TRBV12-4 and TRBJ2-3, with no clear D. This CDR3 is built from 12 residues. V was trimmed by 6 bases and J by 6 bases, leaving 10 bases between them. The CDR3 region is CASSRSEDTQYF. CDR3 DNA: TGTGCCAGCAGCAGATCGGAGGATACGCAGTATTTT.

The rearrangement links TRBV2 to TRBJ2-7; D is ambiguous. The CDR3 contains 11 residues. Germline V gives CDR1 SNHLY, CDR2 FYNNEI. Trimming took off 8 bases at V and 0 bases at J, with 5 bases between the two ends. DNA for the CDR3: TGTGCCAGCGCCTTCTCCTACGAGCAGTACTTC. Translating it yields CASAFSYEQYF.

The CDR3 sequence: CASSPPRDRDYSSGNTIYF. CDR3 DNA: TGCGCCAGCAGCCCACCTCGGGACAGGGATTATAGCTCTGGAAACACCATATATTTT. The V gene is TRBV4-1, the J gene TRBJ1-3; TRBD1 agrees at 9 bases. V dropped 4 bases and J dropped 0; count of bases not matched to a gene: 13. CDR1 is MGHRA and CDR2 is YSYEKL in the germline V gene. The CDR3 spans 19 residues.

The chain combines TRBV5-8 with TRBJ1-4; 7 positions agree with TRBD1. The CDR3 totals 15 residues. The junction had 8 bases not matched to a gene; V was cut back by 5 bases and J by 4 bases. Germline V gives CDR1 SGHTS, CDR2 YDEGEE. CDR3 nucleotide sequence: TGTGCCAGCAGTCCCCGGACAGGTTTTAATGAAAAACTGTTTTTT. Protein: CASSPRTGFNEKLFF.

The chain employs TRBV7-2 and TRBJ2-7, with 7 bases identical to TRBD1. The CDR3 consists of 18 residues. V trimming: 6 bases; J trimming: 0 bases; junction bases outside the gene matches: 17. CDR1 SGHTA and CDR2 FQGNSA come from the germline V gene. The CDR3 reads CASRPEGTASYGSYEQYF. The CDR3 DNA sequence: TGTGCCAGCAGGCCGGAAGGGACAGCTTCATATGGCTCCTACGAGCAGTACTTC.

This clone was seen only once. The rearrangement joins TRBV18 to TRBJ2-7, with a weak D call TRBD2 (6 bases). Trimming removed 2 bases from V and 5 bases from J, with 16 bases in between. The germline V gene encodes CDR1 KGHSH and CDR2 LQKENI. The CDR3 runs 15 residues. The CDR3 DNA sequence: TGTGCCAGCTCACCAACCGGGACTCCCGTTAACGAGCAGTACTTC. Encoded protein: CASSPTGTPVNEQYF.

This sequence joins TRBV11-2 and TRBJ1-5; the D is unclear. The V gene lost 4 bases and the J gene lost 5 bases, with 9 bases spanning the gap. The CDR3 length is 13 residues. The V gene's germline CDR1 is SGHAT and CDR2 FQNNGV. CDR3 protein: CASSYDMDQPQHF. As DNA, the CDR3 is TGTGCCAGCAGCTATGACATGGATCAGCCCCAGCATTTT.

The V gene is TRBV5-1, the J gene TRBJ2-7; 16 positions agree with TRBD2. V was clipped by 4 bases and J by 6 bases; unmatched bases: 16. The CDR3 contains 19 residues. Looked up from germline, CDR1 is SGHRS and CDR2 is YFSETQ. CDR3 amino acids: CASSPQGLAGGPRTVEQYF. DNA of the CDR3: TGCGCCAGCAGCCCACAGGGACTAGCGGGAGGGCCTAGGACGGTCGAGCAGTACTTC. Based on the CDR3 plus reference TRBV5-1 and TRBJ2-7, the full variable domain is KAGVTQTPRYLIKTRGQQVTLSCSPISGHRSVSWYQQTPGQGLQFLFEYFSETQRNKGNFPGRFSGRQFSNSRSEMNVSTLELGDSALYLCASSPQGLAGGPRTVEQYFGPGTRLTVT.

The rearrangement uses TRBV7-9 and TRBJ1-6; no definite D call. The CDR3 spans 13 residues. In germline, CDR1 is SEHNR, CDR2 FQNEAQ (reference sequence). Deletions cut 0 bases from V and 11 bases from J, with 8 bases between. The DNA of the CDR3 is TGTGCCAGCAGCTTAGCCCGCCTAACACCCCTCCACTTT. Its protein product is CASSLARLTPLHF. Full variable domain (outside the CDR3, taken from reference TRBV7-9 and TRBJ1-6): DTGVSQNPRHKITKRGQNVTFRCDPISEHNRLYWYRQTLGQGPEFLTYFQNEAQLEKSRLLSDRFSAERPKGSFSTLEIQRTEQGDSAMYLCASSLARLTPLHFGNGTRLTVT.

As DNA, the CDR3 is TGTGCCAGCAGCCCCCGGACTAGCGTAGACACCGGGGAGCTGTTTTTT. Its translation is CASSPRTSVDTGELFF. V is TRBV11-3 and J is TRBJ2-2, with 9 bases matching TRBD2. CDR3 length: 16 amino acids. Germline V lookup: CDR1 SGHNT, CDR2 YENEEA. V was pared by 5 bases and J by 3 bases, with 7 bases of the junction left unmatched.

The genes are TRBV28 and TRBJ1-1; D ambiguous. CDR1 is MDHEN, CDR2 SYDVKM, per germline. CDR3 size: 15 residues. Trimming left V 2 bases short and J 5 bases short, with 15 bases between. CDR3 DNA sequence: TGTGCCAGCAGTTTAATCGGCAGGCCCGGGACTGAAGCTTTCTTT. Its translation is CASSLIGRPGTEAFF.

The chain couples TRBV6-5 to TRBJ2-5, with D maybe TRBD1 (5 bases). The germline V gene encodes CDR1 MNHEY and CDR2 SVGAGI. Trimming removed 2 bases at V and 2 bases at J, with 9 bases between. CDR3 length: 14 residues. This chain's CDR3 is CASSYGAAQETQYF. CDR3 nucleotide sequence: TGTGCCAGCAGTTACGGGGCGGCTCAAGAGACCCAGTACTTC.

The rearrangement joins TRBV6-5 to TRBJ2-3; 7 nucleotides align to TRBD2. V trimming: 7 bases; J trimming: 5 bases; junction bases outside the gene matches: 6. The CDR3 contains 13 residues. CDR1 MNHEY and CDR2 SVGAGI come from the germline V gene. The CDR3 DNA reads TGTGCCAGCACCAAGACTAGCCAAGATACGCAGTATTTT. This encodes CASTKTSQDTQYF.

The chain employs TRBV24-1 and TRBJ2-1; D gene uncertain. The CDR3 has 11 amino acids. The germline V and J ends were trimmed by 4 bases and 9 bases, with 6 bases remaining between them. The germline CDR1 and CDR2 sequences are KGHDR and SFDVKD. The CDR3 loop reads CATSESGEQFF. The DNA of the CDR3 is TGTGCCACCAGTGAGTCGGGTGAGCAGTTCTTC.

The chain combines TRBV9 with TRBJ1-2; 7 nucleotides match TRBD1. Germline assignment: CDR1 SGDLS and CDR2 YYNGEE. The CDR3 length is 17 residues. V dropped 4 bases and J dropped 3; count of bases not matched to a gene: 15. CDR3 DNA: TGTGCCAGCAGCCCCCGACCCAATAACAGGGGAGACTATGGCTACACCTTC. Translation gives CASSPRPNNRGDYGYTF.

The chain employs TRBV30 and TRBJ2-1, with a tentative D call TRBD2 (5 bases). CDR1 and CDR2 (germline): GTSNPN, SVGIG (reference sequence). This CDR3 has 13 amino acids. The V gene lost 0 bases and the J gene lost 3 bases, with 6 bases spanning the gap. The CDR3 bases are TGTGCCTGGAGTGTAGCGGTCTACAATGAGCAGTTCTTC. Translation: CAWSVAVYNEQFF.

The rearrangement uses TRBV15 and TRBJ2-7; 10 nucleotides line up with TRBD1. The CDR3 sequence is 15 residues long. The junction had 8 bases not matched to a gene; V was cut back by 5 bases and J by 4 bases. Germline CDR1 reads LNHNV; CDR2 reads YYDKDF (reference sequence). This CDR3 is CATSEGQGLLYEQYF. CDR3 coding DNA: TGTGCCACCAGCGAGGGACAGGGGCTACTTTACGAGCAGTACTTC.

The CDR3 DNA sequence: TGTGCCAGCAGCTTTACAGGGCTTGATGGCTACACCTTC. Translated: CASSFTGLDGYTF. The chain combines TRBV11-1 with TRBJ1-2; D might be TRBD1 (6 bases). V lost 3 bases to trimming and J lost 6 bases, with 11 bases between them. Germline values: CDR1 SGHAT, CDR2 FQDESV (reference sequence). This CDR3 is 13 amino acids long.

The chain has TRBV6-5 and TRBJ1-3; 8 bases map to TRBD1. The V and J ends lost 5 bases and 4 bases, in that order; junction bases with no gene match: 7. Germline V gene lookup returns CDR1 MNHEY and CDR2 SVGAGI. CDR3 length: 15 residues. The CDR3 spells CASSPTGTGGNTIYF. The CDR3 coding sequence is TGTGCCAGCAGTCCTACCGGGACAGGAGGAAACACCATATATTTT.

Only a few counts were recorded for this clone. The chain carries TRBV7-2 and TRBJ1-1; 8 bases fit TRBD1. V was pared by 1 base and J by 4 bases, with 5 bases of the junction left unmatched. The CDR3 has 15 residues. The V gene's germline CDR1 is SGHTA and CDR2 FQGNSA. The CDR3 loop reads CASSLDGTGITEAFF. The DNA of the CDR3 is TGTGCCAGCAGCTTAGACGGGACAGGAATCACTGAAGCTTTCTTT.

The gene calls are TRBV27 and TRBJ2-7, with D perhaps assigned TRBD1 or TRBD2 (5 bases each). The CDR3 loop spans 12 amino acids. The germline V gene encodes CDR1 MNHEY and CDR2 SMNVEV (reference sequence). V was pared by 4 bases and J by 6 bases, with 10 bases between. The CDR3 reads CASSSRGAEQYF. CDR3 sequence (DNA): TGTGCCAGCAGTTCAAGAGGGGCCGAGCAGTACTTC.

This sequence joins TRBV5-4 and TRBJ2-2, with unresolved D. V lost 4 bases and J 6 bases, leaving 16 bases between the germline ends. Germline V gives CDR1 SGHNT, CDR2 YYREEE (reference sequence). The CDR3 runs 15 residues. CDR3 protein: CASSTRHRSPGELFF. The CDR3 DNA sequence: TGTGCCAGCAGCACCCGGCATAGGTCCCCCGGGGAGCTGTTTTTT.

The rearrangement links TRBV4-1 to TRBJ1-2; 11 nucleotides match TRBD1. CDR1 is MGHRA, CDR2 YSYEKL, per germline. The CDR3 is 15 amino acids. V lost 3 bases, J lost 4 bases, and 4 bases stayed unmatched. The CDR3 coding sequence is TGCGCCAGCAGCCAGCGGACAGGGGGCGTCTATGGCTACACCTTC. Residues: CASSQRTGGVYGYTF.